Shown below are 14 T cell receptor beta chains from a single sample sequenced in a study of cytomegalovirus exposure and HLA in healthy donors. The PCR ran on 60 Vbeta and 13 Jbeta primers. Only in-frame clones appear in the TCRdb table, and some are missing; sequencing was by immunoSEQ multiplex PCR. The sample shows about 100,000 clones, roughly 75% of them seen only once. The sequenced sample consisted of PBMCs. The receptors derive from a woman aged 18-29 years in good health and CMV-seropositive.

This clone appeared once. This chain uses TRBV4-2 with TRBJ1-5; possible D gene TRBD1, 5 bases. CDR1 LGHNA and CDR2 YNFKEQ come from the germline V gene. V was pared by 1 base and J by 0 bases, with 10 bases between. CDR3 length equals 16 residues. The CDR3 region is CASSQGGRGSNQPQHF. DNA for the CDR3: TGTGCCAGCAGCCAAGGGGGAAGGGGTAGCAATCAGCCCCAGCATTTT.

The rearrangement links TRBV4-1 to TRBJ1-1; 7 bases map to TRBD1. This CDR3 spans 14 amino acids. The trim removed 1 base at V and 4 bases at J, leaving 3 bases unmatched. Germline CDR1 MGHRA, CDR2 YSYEKL. The CDR3 is CASSQGTGTTEAFF. The DNA for the CDR3 is TGCGCCAGCAGCCAAGGGACAGGAACCACTGAAGCTTTCTTT.

CDR3 nucleotide sequence: TGTGCCTGGCTTAGAGACGGGGTCGAGTTCTTC. As protein: CAWLRDGVEFF. The chain joins TRBV30 to TRBJ2-1; D possibly corresponds to TRBD2 (5 bases). Germline V gives CDR1 GTSNPN, CDR2 SVGIG (reference sequence). V lost 5 bases and J 14 bases, leaving 16 bases between the germline ends. CDR3 size: 11 residues.

The genes are TRBV7-3 and TRBJ2-3, with unresolved D. Deletions cut 0 bases from V and 2 bases from J, with 9 bases between. The CDR3 sequence is 15 residues long. Germline CDR1 reads SGHTA; CDR2 reads FQGTGA. The CDR3 DNA is TGTGCCAGCAGCTTAACGATGGCCAACACAGATACGCAGTATTTT. This codes for CASSLTMANTDTQYF.

The table lists this clone with a few counts. The rearrangement joins TRBV7-9 to TRBJ2-1; TRBD1 matches 10 bases. The CDR3 has 15 residues. Germline assignment: CDR1 SEHNR and CDR2 FQNEAQ (reference sequence). After removal of 5 bases from V and 4 bases from J, the junction contained 5 bases not matched to a gene. CDR3 residues: CASSRGTGEYNEQFF. The CDR3 bases are TGTGCCAGCAGCCGCGGGACAGGGGAATACAATGAGCAGTTCTTC.

Only a few counts were recorded for this clone. The rearrangement joins TRBV2 to TRBJ1-1; 8 bases agree with TRBD1. The CDR3 is made up of 13 amino acids. Trimming cost V 6 bases and J 4 bases; bases outside gene matches: 4. The germline gives CDR1 SNHLY, CDR2 FYNNEI. In DNA, the CDR3 is TGTGCCAGCAGGGTGACAGGGGTCACTGAAGCTTTCTTT. This codes for CASRVTGVTEAFF.

The gene calls are TRBV10-3 and TRBJ2-6; 12 positions agree with TRBD2. After removal of 8 bases from V and 4 bases from J, the junction contained 12 bases not matched to a gene. This CDR3 contains 18 residues. CDR1 and CDR2 from the germline V gene are ENHRY and SYGVKD. The CDR3 DNA is TGTGCCATCGGTTCTAGCGGGAGGGCCTTTGGAGGGGCCAACGTCCTGACTTTC. It specifies CAIGSSGRAFGGANVLTF.

The V call is TRBV25-1, the J call TRBJ2-4, with 11 bases aligning to TRBD1. Germline CDR1 MGHDK, CDR2 SYGVNS. With V trimmed by 1 base and J by 3 bases, 2 bases remained unmatched. The CDR3 has 16 amino acids. The CDR3 bases are TGTGCCAGCAGTGAATGGGGACAGGGGGGCAAAAACATTCAGTACTTC. Protein: CASSEWGQGGKNIQYF.

This chain connects TRBV29-1 to TRBJ1-1; D ambiguous. The germline V gene has CDR1 SQVTM and CDR2 ANQGSEA. The CDR3 covers 13 residues. With 0 bases removed from V and 7 bases from J, the gap between germline ends came to 12 bases. The CDR3 loop reads CSVEDLTDYEAFF. Here the CDR3 DNA reads TGCAGCGTTGAAGATCTGACGGACTATGAAGCTTTCTTT.

This sequence joins TRBV19 and TRBJ2-1; 15 nucleotides align to TRBD2. Germline V gene lookup returns CDR1 LNHDA and CDR2 SQIVND (reference sequence). The V gene end was trimmed by 4 bases and the J gene end by 9 bases; junction bases not matched to a gene: 16. The CDR3 extends over 19 amino acids. The CDR3 sequence is CASSTRTSGRAGGRGEQFF. The CDR3 DNA is TGTGCCAGTAGTACCCGGACTAGCGGGAGGGCCGGGGGGCGGGGTGAGCAGTTCTTC.

The V and J genes are TRBV28 and TRBJ2-5; the match to TRBD2 covers 8 bases. This CDR3 spans 13 amino acids. Germline-derived CDR1 and CDR2 are MDHEN and SYDVKM. Trimming removed 6 bases from V and 5 bases from J; junction bases left unmatched: 5. Here the CDR3 DNA reads TGTGCCAGCAGCTCGGGGGGGTGGGAGACCCAGTACTTC. Its protein is CASSSGGWETQYF.

V usage is TRBV7-2 and J usage is TRBJ1-1; D call uncertain. The germline CDR1 and CDR2 sequences are SGHTA and FQGNSA. The CDR3 length is 14 residues. Trimming cost V 0 bases and J 3 bases, with 8 bases left between them. CDR3 sequence reads: CASSLAFTDTEAFF. CDR3 in DNA: TGTGCCAGCAGCTTAGCGTTTACAGACACTGAAGCTTTCTTT. Full variable domain (missing parts from reference TRBV7-2 and TRBJ1-1): GAGVSQSPSNKVTEKGKDVELRCDPISGHTALYWYRQSLGQGLEFLIYFQGNSAPDKSGLPSDRFSAERTGGSVSTLTIQRTQQEDSAVYLCASSLAFTDTEAFFGQGTRLTVV.

The chain combines TRBV7-2 with TRBJ2-7; D may be TRBD2 (5 bases). V was shortened by 1 base and J by 6 bases, with 10 bases between the two germline ends. The V gene's germline CDR1 is SGHTA and CDR2 FQGNSA. The CDR3 contains 13 residues. The chain's CDR3 is CASSLGPAGEQYF. The CDR3 DNA reads TGTGCCAGCAGCTTAGGCCCCGCGGGCGAGCAGTACTTC.

On this clone itself: The junction and the germline gene differ at one end; a read error may be behind it. The chain employs TRBV30 and TRBJ2-7; 10 nucleotides agree with TRBD2. Germline values: CDR1 GTSNPN, CDR2 SVGIG (reference sequence). The CDR3 sequence is 13 residues long. The CDR3 reads CAWSVSSGRSSDF. In DNA form, the CDR3 reads TGTGCCTGGAGTGTGTCTAGCGGGAGAAGCTCGGACTTC.